Listed below are T cell receptor beta chains from one sample, sequenced in a study of blood T cell repertoires in COVID-19. Produced via immunoSEQ multiplex PCR; TCRdb's table is partial and in-frame only. The table records 100,000 to 150,000 clones, around 85% of them present only once. Sequencing was performed on peripheral blood. These receptors were taken from a man aged 25-40 years with COVID-19, enrolled during active disease. The CDR3 runs from the conserved cysteine through the conserved F or W. A D gene is named only where the DNA matches it firmly. Clone size is shown for a subset of rows, as once, few, many or a class of expanded clone.

V	D	J	size	DNA	CDR3
TRBV7-8	-	TRBJ2-5	-	TGTGCCAGCAGCTTACGGGGGTACCAAGAGACCCAGTACTTC	CASSLRGYQETQYF
TRBV7-8	TRBD1	TRBJ1-1	-	TGTGCCAGCAGCTTAACTCCACAGGGGGTGAACACTGAAGCTTTCTTT	CASSLTPQGVNTEAFF
TRBV7-6	-	TRBJ2-3	-	TGTGCCAGCGCGGGGGCAGGTTTTGGGTTTGATACGCAGTATTTT	CASAGAGFGFDTQYF
TRBV11-3	TRBD1	TRBJ1-6	once	TGTGCCAGCAGCTTCGACAGGGTGTTTAATTCACCCCTCCACTTT	CASSFDRVFNSPLHF
TRBV4-1	-	TRBJ1-5	-	TGCGCCAGCAGCCAAGCACAGGGCCCAGGGTCCCTTAGCAATCAGCCCCAGCATTTT	CASSQAQGPGSLSNQPQHF
TRBV28	TRBD1	TRBJ1-1	-	TGTGCCAGCAGTTCGGGACAGGGGGTCGAGAACACTGAAGCTTTCTTT	CASSSGQGVENTEAFF
TRBV6-5	-	TRBJ1-6	-	TGTGCCAGCAGTTACATTTCAGGGGATAATTCACCCCTCCACTTT	CASSYISGDNSPLHF
TRBV11-3	TRBD1	TRBJ2-3	few	TGTGCCAGCAGCCTCGGACAGGGGGCGGTTACGCAGTATTTT	CASSLGQGAVTQYF
TRBV7-3	TRBD2	TRBJ2-3	-	TGTGCCAGCAGCTCGGGACTAGCGGGGGATACGCAGTATTTT	CASSSGLAGDTQYF
TRBV19	-	TRBJ1-1	many	TGTGCCATCACCCCGGGAGTAGGTGGGGCTGAAGCTTTCTTT	CAITPGVGGAEAFF
TRBV24-1	-	TRBJ2-2	-	TGTGCCACTTCACGTTCCCGGGACACTAACACCGGGGAGCTGTTTTTT	CATSRSRDTNTGELFF
TRBV30	-	TRBJ2-1	-	TGTGCCTGGAAATCAGACAGCGCCTACAATGAGCAGTTCTTC	CAWKSDSAYNEQFF
TRBV7-3	-	TRBJ2-6	-	TGTGCCAGCAGCTTATTTGCGGAGAGCTCTGGGGCCAACGTCCTGACTTTC	CASSLFAESSGANVLTF
TRBV6-5	-	TRBJ2-5	-	TGTGCCAGCAGGCCAAGCGGACTCCAAGAGACCCAGTACTTC	CASRPSGLQETQYF
TRBV5-1	TRBD2	TRBJ2-1	-	TGCGCCAGCAGCTCGGGACTAGCTACGTACAATGAGCAGTTCTTC	CASSSGLATYNEQFF
TRBV5-1	TRBD1	TRBJ1-2	-	TGCGCCAGTGCCGGGACAGAATTCTCCTATGGCTACACCTTC	CASAGTEFSYGYTF
TRBV14	-	TRBJ1-2	-	TGTGCCAGCAGCCAGGATCTCACGGAGTATGGCTACACCTTC	CASSQDLTEYGYTF
TRBV11-2	TRBD1	TRBJ1-5	-	TGTGCCAGCAGCTTAGACGGACAGGGAGTACAGCCCCAGCATTTT	CASSLDGQGVQPQHF
TRBV7-3	TRBD2	TRBJ2-1	-	TGTGCCAGCAGCTTAATTCCGCGCGGGAGTAGGAATGAGCAGTTCTTC	CASSLIPRGSRNEQFF
TRBV6-5	TRBD2	TRBJ2-1	few	TGTGCCAGCACCCCACTAGCGGGAACCTACAATGAGCAGTTCTTC	CASTPLAGTYNEQFF
TRBV27	-	TRBJ1-3	-	TGTGCCAGCAGACCACAGGGCACTGGAAACACCATATATTTT	CASRPQGTGNTIYF
TRBV5-8	-	TRBJ1-5	-	TGTGCCAGCAGCCCATATCAGCCCCAGCATTTT	CASSPYQPQHF
TRBV15	TRBD1	TRBJ1-1	-	TGTGCCACCAGCAGAGAGGCGGGACAGTTGATCTCTGAAGCTTTCTTT	CATSREAGQLISEAFF
TRBV4-1	TRBD1	TRBJ1-1	once	TGCGCCAGCAGCCAAGGTCGCGGGACAGCGAACACTGAAGCTTTCTTT	CASSQGRGTANTEAFF
TRBV5-1	-	TRBJ2-2	-	TGCGCCAGCAGCTTGGTAACGGAGAGACGCCCGAACACCGGGGAGCTGTTTTTT	CASSLVTERRPNTGELFF
TRBV6-5	-	TRBJ1-5	-	TGTGCCAGCTCAAGGGGTTACGGTCAGCCCCAGCATTTT	CASSRGYGQPQHF
TRBV20-1	-	TRBJ2-7	-	TGCAGTGCTAGTCCCCAAGACAGGATTTCATCCTACGAGCAGTACTTC	CSASPQDRISSYEQYF
TRBV15	-	TRBJ1-3	-	TGTGCCACCAGCACCCGACGGGAAGGTGGAAACACCATATATTTT	CATSTRREGGNTIYF
TRBV18	TRBD1	TRBJ1-6	-	TGTGCCAGCTCACCGTATCTGTTGGGACAGGGGGAGACACCCCTCCACTTT	CASSPYLLGQGETPLHF
TRBV6-6	TRBD1	TRBJ1-1	few	TGTGCCAGCGCGACAGGGGGCGGTAACACTGAAGCTTTCTTT	CASATGGGNTEAFF
TRBV10-3	-	TRBJ2-5	-	TGTGCCATCAGTGTGCCGACCCCGGGAGAGACCCAGTACTTC	CAISVPTPGETQYF
TRBV7-9	TRBD1	TRBJ1-5	-	TGTGCCAGCAGCTTAGAGGGACAGGGGCCTCATCGGACCCAGCATTTT	CASSLEGQGPHRTQHF
TRBV5-1	TRBD2	TRBJ2-3	-	TGCGCCAGCAGCTTCCTAGCGGGGGGACCTCAGAGCACAGATACGCAGTATTTT	CASSFLAGGPQSTDTQYF
TRBV5-6	-	TRBJ2-7	once	TGTGCCAGCAGCCGACTCCCGGTGGGCTACGAGCAGTACTTC	CASSRLPVGYEQYF
TRBV7-8	-	TRBJ2-1	few	TGTGCCAGCAGCCTGGAGTTAATATACAATGAGCAGTTCTTC	CASSLELIYNEQFF
TRBV19	TRBD1	TRBJ1-5	few	TGTGCCAGCTCCACCTATCGACAGGGAAATCAGCCCCAGCATTTT	CASSTYRQGNQPQHF
TRBV7-8	-	TRBJ1-2	-	TGTGCCAGCAGCTTCCAGGGGCTCCAAGGAGGCTACACCTTC	CASSFQGLQGGYTF
TRBV25-1	-	TRBJ1-2	-	TGTGCCAGCAGTGACAGTAACTATGGCTACACCTTC	CASSDSNYGYTF
TRBV4-1	-	TRBJ1-6	-	TGCGCCAGCAGCCAAGGGCTGTCACCCCTCCACTTT	CASSQGLSPLHF
TRBV12-3/TRBV12-4	-	TRBJ1-3	-	TGTGCCAGTGGCGTCGGGAACACCATATATTTT	CASGVGNTIYF
TRBV3-1/TRBV3-2	-	TRBJ2-1	few	TGTGCCAGCAGCCGGGGGGTAGCTGCAGCCAATGAGCAGTTCTTC	CASSRGVAAANEQFF
TRBV30	TRBD1	TRBJ1-1	-	TGTGCCTGGAGTCAACAGGGGGGAACTGAAGCTTTCTTT	CAWSQQGGTEAFF
TRBV13	TRBD1	TRBJ2-6	many	TGTGCCAGCAGCCGTATTAGGGACAGGGGGGGATCTGGGGCCAACGTCCTGACTTTC	CASSRIRDRGGSGANVLTF
TRBV11-3	-	TRBJ1-1	-	TGTGCCAGCAGCGAGGAGGCGACTGAAGCTTTCTTT	CASSEEATEAFF
TRBV7-9	TRBD1	TRBJ1-2	-	TGTGCCAGCAGCTCAACACAGGGGGAAGCTTCAAACTATGGCTACACCTTC	CASSSTQGEASNYGYTF
TRBV28	-	TRBJ2-5	-	TGTGCCAGCAGTTTATCTAGCCAAGAGACCCAGTACTTC	CASSLSSQETQYF
TRBV19	-	TRBJ1-2	-	TGTGCCAGTAGTCCCTCCCCCGGAGGCTATGGCTACACCTTC	CASSPSPGGYGYTF
TRBV7-2	TRBD1	TRBJ1-5	-	TGTGCCAGCAGCTTGGTAGGGACAGGAGGGTATAGCAATCAGCCCCAGCATTTT	CASSLVGTGGYSNQPQHF
TRBV5-1	TRBD1	TRBJ1-2	-	TGCGCCAGCAGCTTGGGGGATAGACAGGGCTATGGCTACACCTTC	CASSLGDRQGYGYTF
TRBV11-2	-	TRBJ1-4	-	TGTGCCAGCAGCTTTAGACAGGCGCGAAATGAAAAACTGTTTTTT	CASSFRQARNEKLFF
TRBV9	-	TRBJ2-1	-	TGTGCCAGCAGCGTAGCTCCTTTTAGAGGGTATGAGCAGTTCTTC	CASSVAPFRGYEQFF
TRBV2	-	TRBJ1-4	once	TGTGCCAGCAGTGAAAGGGGGGAAAAACTGTTTTTT	CASSERGEKLFF
TRBV6-4	TRBD1	TRBJ1-1	-	TGTGCCAGCAGTGATGACAGGGGAGAAGCTTTCTTT	CASSDDRGEAFF